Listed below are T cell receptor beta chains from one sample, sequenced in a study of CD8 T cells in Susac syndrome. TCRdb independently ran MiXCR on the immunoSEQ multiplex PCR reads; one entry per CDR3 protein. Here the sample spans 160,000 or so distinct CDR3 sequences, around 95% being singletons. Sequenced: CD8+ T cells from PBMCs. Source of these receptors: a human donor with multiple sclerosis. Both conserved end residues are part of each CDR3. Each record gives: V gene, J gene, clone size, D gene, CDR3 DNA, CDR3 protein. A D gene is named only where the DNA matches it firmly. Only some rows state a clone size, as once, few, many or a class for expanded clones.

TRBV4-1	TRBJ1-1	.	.	TGCGCCAGCAGCCACCCAGACAGCGGGGGTGTTGGAGCTTTCTTT	CASSHPDSGGVGAFF
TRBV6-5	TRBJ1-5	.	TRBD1	TGTGCCAGCAGCCCTGGGACAGGGGTTAGACCCCAGCATTTT	CASSPGTGVRPQHF
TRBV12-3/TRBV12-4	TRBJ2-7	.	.	TGTGCCAGCAGTTCCTACCAGGGGGGCGAGCAGTACTTC	CASSSYQGGEQYF
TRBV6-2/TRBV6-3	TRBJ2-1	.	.	TGTGCCAGCAGTTACTCTGGCTTTGAGCAGTTCTTC	CASSYSGFEQFF
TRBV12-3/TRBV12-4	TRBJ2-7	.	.	TGTGCCAGCAGTCCGGACATCTACGAGCAGTACTTC	CASSPDIYEQYF
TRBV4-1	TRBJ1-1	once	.	TGCGCCAGCAGCCAAGATTCCGGGCCATTGAACACTGAAGCTTTCTTT	CASSQDSGPLNTEAFF
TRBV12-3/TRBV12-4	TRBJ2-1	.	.	TGTGCCAGCAGTTTGGTTAGGGGGTTGTATGAGCAGTTCTTC	CASSLVRGLYEQFF
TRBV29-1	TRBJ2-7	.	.	TGCAGCGTCCCCCATGCGGGCGAGCAGTACTTC	CSVPHAGEQYF
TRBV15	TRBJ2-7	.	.	TGTGCCACCAGCAGAGTTGCTCCTTCCGAGCAGTACTTC	CATSRVAPSEQYF
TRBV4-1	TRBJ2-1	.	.	TGCGCCAGCAGTCCCGGGACCTACAATGAGCAGTTCTTC	CASSPGTYNEQFF
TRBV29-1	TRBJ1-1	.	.	TGCAGCGTTATCTGGGAGAACACTGAAGCTTTCTTT	CSVIWENTEAFF
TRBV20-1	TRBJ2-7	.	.	TGCAGTGCCACGGTTTTGGGAGAGCAGTACTTC	CSATVLGEQYF
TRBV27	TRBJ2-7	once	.	TGTGCCAGCCTCCCCAACAGGGGGGGGTACGAGCAGTACTTC	CASLPNRGGYEQYF
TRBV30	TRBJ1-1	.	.	TGTGCCTGGAGGGACCCTTGGGCCACTGAAGCTTTCTTT	CAWRDPWATEAFF
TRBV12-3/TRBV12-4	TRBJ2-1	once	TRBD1	TGTGCCAGCACGGAGGGACAGGGGGCGCGGGACTACAATGAGCAGTTCTTC	CASTEGQGARDYNEQFF
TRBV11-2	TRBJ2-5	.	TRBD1	TGTGCCAGCAGCTTAGATGGCAGGGGGCGAGAGACCCAGTACTTC	CASSLDGRGRETQYF
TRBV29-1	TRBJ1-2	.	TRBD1	TGCAGCGTGCCCGGGACAGGAAACTATGGCTACACCTTC	CSVPGTGNYGYTF
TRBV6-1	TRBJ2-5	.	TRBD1	TGTGCCAGCAGTGCCTGGACAGGGCATGAGACCCAGTACTTC	CASSAWTGHETQYF
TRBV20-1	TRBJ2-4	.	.	TGCAGTGCCATCGGGACGACACCAGCCAAAAACATTCAGTACTTC	CSAIGTTPAKNIQYF
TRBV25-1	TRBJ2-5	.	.	TGTGCCAGCAGTGAAGGGGGTCCCTTTAGCCAAGGTGGAGAGACCCAGTACTTC	CASSEGGPFSQGGETQYF
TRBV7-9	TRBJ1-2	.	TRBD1	TGTGCCAGCAGCGCAACCCGGGACAGGGGGCGCAGTGGCTACACCTTC	CASSATRDRGRSGYTF
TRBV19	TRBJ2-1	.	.	TGTGCCAGTAGTGATGGACCTCTCTCCTACAATGAGCAGTTCTTC	CASSDGPLSYNEQFF
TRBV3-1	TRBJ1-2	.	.	TGTGCCAGCAGCCCAGAGGGGGGCGATGAAGGCTACACCTTC	CASSPEGGDEGYTF
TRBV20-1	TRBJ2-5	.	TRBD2	TGCAGTGCTAGAGCGTTTGAGGCTAGCGGGGGGGAGACCCAGTACTTC	CSARAFEASGGETQYF
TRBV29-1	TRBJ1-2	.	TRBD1	TGCAGCGTTGAAGATCGGAGACAGGGAGGTCGGTATGGCTACACCTTC	CSVEDRRQGGRYGYTF
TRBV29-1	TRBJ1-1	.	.	TGCAGCGTTGATCGTAGAAACACTGAAGCTTTCTTT	CSVDRRNTEAFF
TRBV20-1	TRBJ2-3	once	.	TGCAGTGCTAGGGATGGGAGGCTCACAGATACGCAGTATTTT	CSARDGRLTDTQYF
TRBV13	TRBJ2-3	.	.	TGTGCCAGCAGCCCCCGCACAGATACGCAGTATTTT	CASSPRTDTQYF
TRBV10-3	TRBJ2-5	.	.	TGTGCCATCGGGGCGGGTCGGGAGACCCAGTACTTC	CAIGAGRETQYF
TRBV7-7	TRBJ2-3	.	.	TGTGCTAGCAGCTTAGGGTCGGGGGGCCACACAGATACGCAGTATTTT	CASSLGSGGHTDTQYF
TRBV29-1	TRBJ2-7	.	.	TGCAGCGTTCCCTTTGGCAGAATGATCTCCTACGAGCAGTACTTC	CSVPFGRMISYEQYF
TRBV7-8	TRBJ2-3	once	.	TGTGCCAGCAGCTTAGCTCTGGGAACGCAGTATTTT	CASSLALGTQYF
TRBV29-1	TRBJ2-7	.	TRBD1	TGCAGCGTTCTTTCAGGGGGCTCCGGATTCTACGAGCAGTACTTC	CSVLSGGSGFYEQYF
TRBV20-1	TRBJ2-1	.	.	TGCAGTGCTAGTCTGACAGGCCCCTACAATGAGCAGTTCTTC	CSASLTGPYNEQFF
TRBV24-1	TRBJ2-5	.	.	TGTGCCACCAGTGATTTCGGGGCAGAGACCCAGTACTTC	CATSDFGAETQYF
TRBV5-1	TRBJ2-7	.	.	TGCGCCAGCAGCTTGGTCCTGGCTAGCGAAGCGACCTACGAGCAGTACTTC	CASSLVLASEATYEQYF